This T cell receptor beta chain was found in a study of B cell selection in AIRE deficiency. Study-level points and caveats: TCRbeta-only data showed under 45% of shared healthy Treg sequences in healthy Tconv. Of 3,500 to 4,000 shared Treg TCRbeta sequences, 25% to 40% were healthy-donor-only and around 8.7% patient-only. Shared Treg sequences were biased toward short CDR3s with few non-templated nucleotide insertions. About 30.6% of healthy-shared Treg sequences were found among patient Tconv cells.

Assay: immunoSEQ multiplex PCR; the TCRdb copy retains only in-frame clones and omits some. The sample lists 20,000 to 25,000 clones; 94% were seen once. The V gene lost 2 bases and the J gene lost 5 bases, with 12 bases spanning the gap. The CDR3 is 14 amino acids. Germline lookup yields CDR1 SGHTA and CDR2 FQGNSA. This clone was found once. Its antigen is currently unknown. The regulatory T cell sort gate was CD4+CD25hiCD127low/negative. The gene calls are TRBV7-2 and TRBJ1-1; a weak D match, TRBD1 (6 bases). The sample consisted of Tregs sorted from PBMCs. This TCR derives from a human donor with AIRE deficiency. CDR3 DNA sequence: TGTGCCAGCAGCTTATCAGGGGCCCGGACTGAAGCTTTCTTT. Its translation is CASSLSGARTEAFF.